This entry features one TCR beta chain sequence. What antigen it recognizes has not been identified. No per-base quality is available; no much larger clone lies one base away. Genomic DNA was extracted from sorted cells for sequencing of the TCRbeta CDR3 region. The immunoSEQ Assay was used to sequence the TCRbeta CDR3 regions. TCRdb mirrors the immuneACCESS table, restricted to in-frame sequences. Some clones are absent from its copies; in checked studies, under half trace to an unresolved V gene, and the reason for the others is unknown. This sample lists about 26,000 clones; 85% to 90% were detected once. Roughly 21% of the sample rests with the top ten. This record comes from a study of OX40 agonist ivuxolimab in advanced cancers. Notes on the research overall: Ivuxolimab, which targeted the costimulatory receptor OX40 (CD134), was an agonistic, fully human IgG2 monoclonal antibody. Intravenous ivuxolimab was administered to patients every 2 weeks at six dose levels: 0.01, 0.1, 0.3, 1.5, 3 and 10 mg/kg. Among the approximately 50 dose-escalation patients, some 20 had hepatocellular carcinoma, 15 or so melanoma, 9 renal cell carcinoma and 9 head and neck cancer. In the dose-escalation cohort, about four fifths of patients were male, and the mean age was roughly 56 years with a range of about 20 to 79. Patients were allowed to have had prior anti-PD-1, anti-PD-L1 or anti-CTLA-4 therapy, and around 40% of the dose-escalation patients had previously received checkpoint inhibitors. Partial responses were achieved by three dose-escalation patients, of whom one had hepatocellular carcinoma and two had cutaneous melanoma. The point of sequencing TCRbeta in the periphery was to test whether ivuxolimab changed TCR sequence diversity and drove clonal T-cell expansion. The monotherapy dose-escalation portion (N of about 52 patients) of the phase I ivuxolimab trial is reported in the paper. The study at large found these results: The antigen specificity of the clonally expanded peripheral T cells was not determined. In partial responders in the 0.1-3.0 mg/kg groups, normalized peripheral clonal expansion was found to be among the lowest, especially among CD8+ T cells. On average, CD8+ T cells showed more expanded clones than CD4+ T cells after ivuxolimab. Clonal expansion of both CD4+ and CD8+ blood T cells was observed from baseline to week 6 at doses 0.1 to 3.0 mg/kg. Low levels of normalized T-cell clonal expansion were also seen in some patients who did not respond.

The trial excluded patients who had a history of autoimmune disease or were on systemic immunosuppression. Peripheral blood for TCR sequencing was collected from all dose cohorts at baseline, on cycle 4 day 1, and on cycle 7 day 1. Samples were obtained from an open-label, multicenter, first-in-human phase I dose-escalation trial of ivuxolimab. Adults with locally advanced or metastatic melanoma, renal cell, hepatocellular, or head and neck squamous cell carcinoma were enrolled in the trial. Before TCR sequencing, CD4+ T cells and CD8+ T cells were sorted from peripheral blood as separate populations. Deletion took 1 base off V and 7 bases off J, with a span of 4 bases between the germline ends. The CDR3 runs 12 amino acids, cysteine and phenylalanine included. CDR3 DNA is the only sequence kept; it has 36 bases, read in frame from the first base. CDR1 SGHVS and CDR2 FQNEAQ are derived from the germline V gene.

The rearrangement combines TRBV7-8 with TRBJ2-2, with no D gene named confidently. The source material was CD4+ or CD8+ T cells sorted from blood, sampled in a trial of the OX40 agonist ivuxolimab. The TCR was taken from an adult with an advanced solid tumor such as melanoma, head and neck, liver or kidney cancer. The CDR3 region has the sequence CASSLDYGELFF. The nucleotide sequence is TGTGCCAGCAGCTTAGATTACGGGGAGCTGTTTTTT.